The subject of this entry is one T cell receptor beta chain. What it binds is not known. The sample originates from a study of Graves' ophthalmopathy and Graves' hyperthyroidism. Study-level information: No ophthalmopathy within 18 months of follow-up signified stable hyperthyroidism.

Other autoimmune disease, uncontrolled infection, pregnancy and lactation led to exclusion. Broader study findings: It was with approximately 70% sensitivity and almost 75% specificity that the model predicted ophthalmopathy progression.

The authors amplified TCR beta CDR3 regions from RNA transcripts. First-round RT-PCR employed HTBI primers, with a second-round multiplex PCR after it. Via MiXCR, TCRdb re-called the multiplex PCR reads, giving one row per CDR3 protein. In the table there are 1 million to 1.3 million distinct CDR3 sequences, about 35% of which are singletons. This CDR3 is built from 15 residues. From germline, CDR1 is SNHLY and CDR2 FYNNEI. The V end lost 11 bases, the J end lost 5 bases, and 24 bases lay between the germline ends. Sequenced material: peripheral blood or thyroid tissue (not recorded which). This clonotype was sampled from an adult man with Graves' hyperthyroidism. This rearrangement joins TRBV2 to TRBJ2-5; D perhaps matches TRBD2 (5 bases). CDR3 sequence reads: CAGSPGTGTGETQYF. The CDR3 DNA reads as TGTGCCGGCTCTCCCGGAACGGGAACGGGCGAGACCCAGTACTTC.